This is a list of T cell receptor beta chains from one sample in a study of cytomegalovirus exposure and HLA in healthy donors. Clones were sequenced by immunoSEQ multiplex PCR, and TCRdb holds only the in-frame ones, with some missing. The profile shows 250,000 or so clones, around 90% of them singletons. The sequencing sample was made of PBMCs. The receptors shown here come from a girl aged 2 to 10 in good health and CMV-seronegative. Both conserved end residues are part of each CDR3. Each record gives: D gene, clone size, V gene, J gene, CDR3 protein, CDR3 DNA. D genes are given only for firm matches. Clone size is given for some rows only: seen once, a few or many times, or a class if the clone is expanded.

d_call: TRBD2; clone_size: .; v_call: TRBV29-1; j_call: TRBJ2-7; cdr3_aa: CSVRTSGSYEQYF; cdr3_nt: TGCAGCGTGAGGACTAGCGGGAGTTACGAGCAGTACTTC
d_call: .; clone_size: .; v_call: TRBV6-1; j_call: TRBJ2-2; cdr3_aa: CASRPALTVPNGLFF; cdr3_nt: TGTGCCAGCAGGCCCGCTCTGACAGTGCCGAACGGGCTGTTTTTT
d_call: .; clone_size: once; v_call: TRBV6-5; j_call: TRBJ1-1; cdr3_aa: CASSPPTENTEAFF; cdr3_nt: TGTGCCAGCAGTCCCCCCACAGAGAACACTGAAGCTTTCTTT
d_call: .; clone_size: .; v_call: TRBV29-1; j_call: TRBJ1-1; cdr3_aa: CSVVDMTTEAFF; cdr3_nt: TGCAGCGTGGTGGACATGACCACTGAAGCTTTCTTT
d_call: .; clone_size: .; v_call: TRBV29-1; j_call: TRBJ1-2; cdr3_aa: CSVGSGDYGYTF; cdr3_nt: TGCAGCGTGGGCAGCGGAGACTATGGCTACACCTTC
d_call: TRBD1; clone_size: .; v_call: TRBV10-2; j_call: TRBJ2-7; cdr3_aa: CASTGQISYEQYF; cdr3_nt: TGCGCCAGCACGGGACAGATTTCCTACGAGCAGTACTTC
d_call: TRBD2; clone_size: .; v_call: TRBV28; j_call: TRBJ2-7; cdr3_aa: CASSSVAGGTLIYEQYF; cdr3_nt: TGTGCCAGCAGTTCCGTAGCGGGGGGGACCCTTATATACGAGCAGTACTTC
d_call: .; clone_size: .; v_call: TRBV5-6; j_call: TRBJ1-1; cdr3_aa: CASSLGHRMNTEAFF; cdr3_nt: TGTGCCAGCAGCTTGGGACATCGAATGAACACTGAAGCTTTCTTT
d_call: TRBD1; clone_size: .; v_call: TRBV6-6; j_call: TRBJ1-5; cdr3_aa: CASQGANQPQHF; cdr3_nt: TGTGCCAGCCAGGGGGCCAATCAGCCCCAGCATTTT
d_call: TRBD2; clone_size: .; v_call: TRBV18; j_call: TRBJ2-3; cdr3_aa: CASSPLAGGRTDTQYF; cdr3_nt: TGTGCCAGCTCACCGTTAGCGGGAGGACGCACAGATACGCAGTATTTT
d_call: TRBD1; clone_size: .; v_call: TRBV10-2; j_call: TRBJ1-4; cdr3_aa: CASSETGEKLFF; cdr3_nt: TGCGCCAGCAGTGAGACAGGGGAGAAACTGTTTTTT
d_call: .; clone_size: .; v_call: TRBV9; j_call: TRBJ1-3; cdr3_aa: CASSVATGSSGNTIYF; cdr3_nt: TGTGCCAGCAGCGTAGCCACAGGGTCCTCTGGAAACACCATATATTTT
d_call: .; clone_size: .; v_call: TRBV9; j_call: TRBJ1-3; cdr3_aa: CASSGEGTSSGNTIYF; cdr3_nt: TGTGCCAGCAGCGGGGAGGGGACTAGCTCTGGAAACACCATATATTTT
d_call: .; clone_size: .; v_call: TRBV2; j_call: TRBJ2-7; cdr3_aa: CASSEAGKGIYEQYF; cdr3_nt: TGTGCCAGCAGTGAAGCCGGGAAAGGGATCTACGAGCAGTACTTC
d_call: TRBD1; clone_size: .; v_call: TRBV7-9; j_call: TRBJ1-4; cdr3_aa: CASSSGGNRGFIENEKLFF; cdr3_nt: TGTGCCAGCAGCTCCGGAGGAAACAGGGGGTTTATCGAGAATGAAAAACTGTTTTTT
d_call: .; clone_size: .; v_call: TRBV5-1; j_call: TRBJ1-2; cdr3_aa: CASSLADGGSYGYTF; cdr3_nt: TGCGCCAGCAGCTTGGCCGATGGGGGGAGCTATGGCTACACCTTC
d_call: TRBD1; clone_size: .; v_call: TRBV7-9; j_call: TRBJ1-2; cdr3_aa: CASSLGGRQGADYGYTF; cdr3_nt: TGTGCCAGCAGCTTAGGTGGGCGTCAGGGGGCTGACTATGGCTACACCTTC
d_call: .; clone_size: .; v_call: TRBV30; j_call: TRBJ1-1; cdr3_aa: CAWSVSYPNTEAFF; cdr3_nt: TGTGCCTGGAGTGTTAGTTACCCGAACACTGAAGCTTTCTTT
d_call: .; clone_size: .; v_call: TRBV19; j_call: TRBJ1-5; cdr3_aa: CASQVQDSNQPQHF; cdr3_nt: TGTGCCAGTCAGGTACAGGATAGCAATCAGCCCCAGCATTTT
d_call: .; clone_size: .; v_call: TRBV7-8; j_call: TRBJ1-6; cdr3_aa: CASSLRPSSGTVSPLHF; cdr3_nt: TGTGCCAGCAGCCTCCGTCCCTCCTCGGGAACGGTTTCACCCCTCCACTTT
d_call: .; clone_size: .; v_call: TRBV6-6; j_call: TRBJ1-5; cdr3_aa: CASIISQGSNQPQHF; cdr3_nt: TGTGCCAGCATAATCTCGCAGGGTAGCAATCAGCCCCAGCATTTT
d_call: .; clone_size: .; v_call: TRBV15; j_call: TRBJ2-5; cdr3_aa: CATSRGPYQETQYF; cdr3_nt: TGTGCCACCAGCAGAGGGCCGTACCAAGAGACCCAGTACTTC
d_call: TRBD1; clone_size: .; v_call: TRBV2; j_call: TRBJ2-7; cdr3_aa: CASSEQGVYEQYF; cdr3_nt: TGTGCCAGCAGTGAACAGGGGGTGTACGAGCAGTACTTC
d_call: TRBD1; clone_size: .; v_call: TRBV2; j_call: TRBJ1-1; cdr3_aa: CASSKTGLGTEAFF; cdr3_nt: TGTGCCAGCAGCAAGACAGGGTTGGGCACTGAAGCTTTCTTT
d_call: .; clone_size: .; v_call: TRBV7-6; j_call: TRBJ1-5; cdr3_aa: CASSARGFGQPQHF; cdr3_nt: TGTGCCAGCAGCGCGAGAGGGTTTGGTCAGCCCCAGCATTTT
d_call: TRBD1; clone_size: .; v_call: TRBV28; j_call: TRBJ1-5; cdr3_aa: CASRGEGTGNQPQHF; cdr3_nt: TGTGCCAGCAGGGGGGAGGGGACAGGGAATCAGCCCCAGCATTTT
d_call: .; clone_size: .; v_call: TRBV6-1; j_call: TRBJ1-1; cdr3_aa: CASMAEAMNTEAFF; cdr3_nt: TGTGCCAGCATGGCGGAGGCGATGAACACTGAAGCTTTCTTT
d_call: .; clone_size: once; v_call: TRBV4-1; j_call: TRBJ1-4; cdr3_aa: CASSQDVRGREKLFF; cdr3_nt: TGCGCCAGCAGCCAAGATGTAAGGGGCCGGGAAAAACTGTTTTTT
d_call: .; clone_size: .; v_call: TRBV2; j_call: TRBJ1-1; cdr3_aa: CASSVWGSNTEAFF; cdr3_nt: TGTGCCAGCAGTGTTTGGGGCAGCAACACTGAAGCTTTCTTT
d_call: TRBD2; clone_size: .; v_call: TRBV10-3; j_call: TRBJ2-5; cdr3_aa: CAISSGLAGKETQYF; cdr3_nt: TGTGCCATCAGCTCGGGACTAGCGGGAAAAGAGACCCAGTACTTC
d_call: TRBD2; clone_size: .; v_call: TRBV5-8; j_call: TRBJ2-3; cdr3_aa: CASSLKLAGGLSSTDTQYF; cdr3_nt: TGTGCCAGCAGCTTGAAGCTAGCGGGGGGGCTGAGTAGCACAGATACGCAGTATTTT
d_call: .; clone_size: .; v_call: TRBV2; j_call: TRBJ1-1; cdr3_aa: CASGGPGGMYTEAFF; cdr3_nt: TGTGCCAGCGGGGGACCCGGAGGGATGTACACTGAAGCTTTCTTT
d_call: TRBD2; clone_size: .; v_call: TRBV10-2; j_call: TRBJ2-7; cdr3_aa: CASNLAGPSYEQYF; cdr3_nt: TGCGCCAGCAACCTAGCGGGCCCGTCCTACGAGCAGTACTTC
d_call: TRBD2; clone_size: .; v_call: TRBV6-4; j_call: TRBJ2-1; cdr3_aa: CASSAGTSGVYEQFF; cdr3_nt: TGTGCCAGCAGCGCCGGGACTAGCGGGGTATATGAGCAGTTCTTC
d_call: .; clone_size: .; v_call: TRBV19; j_call: TRBJ2-7; cdr3_aa: CASSRQAQHYEQYF; cdr3_nt: TGTGCCAGTTCCCGACAGGCCCAACACTACGAGCAGTACTTC
d_call: .; clone_size: .; v_call: TRBV18; j_call: TRBJ2-5; cdr3_aa: CASSPPPGGVETQYF; cdr3_nt: TGTGCCAGCTCACCACCCCCTGGAGGTGTGGAGACCCAGTACTTC
d_call: TRBD2; clone_size: .; v_call: TRBV13; j_call: TRBJ2-1; cdr3_aa: CASTGLAGSSSYNEQFF; cdr3_nt: TGTGCCAGCACGGGACTAGCGGGATCTTCGTCCTACAATGAGCAGTTCTTC
d_call: .; clone_size: .; v_call: TRBV28; j_call: TRBJ1-5; cdr3_aa: CASSLGQNQPQHF; cdr3_nt: TGTGCCAGCAGCCTCGGACAGAATCAGCCCCAGCATTTT
d_call: TRBD1; clone_size: .; v_call: TRBV6-1; j_call: TRBJ2-5; cdr3_aa: CASSPGTGRETQYF; cdr3_nt: TGTGCCAGCAGTCCCGGGACAGGGAGAGAGACCCAGTACTTC
d_call: TRBD2; clone_size: .; v_call: TRBV6-6; j_call: TRBJ2-5; cdr3_aa: CASRRTSGQETQYF; cdr3_nt: TGTGCCAGCAGACGGACTAGCGGTCAAGAGACCCAGTACTTC
d_call: .; clone_size: .; v_call: TRBV5-4; j_call: TRBJ1-2; cdr3_aa: CASSLSQDYGYTF; cdr3_nt: TGTGCCAGCAGCTTGTCTCAGGACTATGGCTACACCTTC
d_call: TRBD1; clone_size: .; v_call: TRBV28; j_call: TRBJ1-5; cdr3_aa: CASSFDWTGRGPNQPQHF; cdr3_nt: TGTGCCAGCAGTTTTGACTGGACAGGAAGAGGGCCTAATCAGCCCCAGCATTTT
d_call: TRBD1; clone_size: .; v_call: TRBV6-1; j_call: TRBJ1-5; cdr3_aa: CASSEGWTRQGALAQPQHF; cdr3_nt: TGTGCCAGCAGTGAAGGCTGGACGAGACAGGGAGCCTTGGCGCAGCCCCAGCATTTT
d_call: .; clone_size: .; v_call: TRBV5-1; j_call: TRBJ1-1; cdr3_aa: CASSLAGVGRNTEAFF; cdr3_nt: TGCGCCAGCAGCTTGGCCGGGGTTGGTCGGAACACTGAAGCTTTCTTT
d_call: .; clone_size: few; v_call: TRBV9; j_call: TRBJ1-4; cdr3_aa: CASSAGGKLFF; cdr3_nt: TGTGCCAGCAGCGCGGGGGGAAAACTGTTTTTT
d_call: TRBD1; clone_size: .; v_call: TRBV14; j_call: TRBJ1-6; cdr3_aa: CASSQEGGQGVSPLHF; cdr3_nt: TGTGCCAGCAGCCAAGAGGGCGGACAGGGCGTCTCACCCCTCCACTTT
d_call: TRBD2; clone_size: .; v_call: TRBV5-6; j_call: TRBJ2-5; cdr3_aa: CASSLSGGGGETQYF; cdr3_nt: TGTGCCAGCAGCTTGAGCGGGGGAGGCGGGGAGACCCAGTACTTC
d_call: TRBD2; clone_size: .; v_call: TRBV29-1; j_call: TRBJ2-5; cdr3_aa: CSVDSGSDETQYF; cdr3_nt: TGCAGCGTTGATAGCGGGAGCGACGAGACCCAGTACTTC